The entry below gives a single T cell receptor (beta chain) sequence along with its context. The antigen is undetermined. The sample originates from a study of cytomegalovirus exposure and HLA in healthy donors. PCR used 60 Vbeta primers and 13 Jbeta primers. As handled by the study authors: Later reanalysis found around 80 million unique TCR beta chains, about 10 million of them shared. Sequencing was performed with immunoSEQ multiplex PCR; in TCRdb, only in-frame clones are kept and a portion is missing. Clone size and the V and J calls come from that table; the DNA yielded D and trimming. The data contain roughly 84,000 clones, 60% to 85% of them singletons. Broader study findings: Compared with the roughly 700-donor mean, an Asian-associated ancestry cluster reportedly had fewer N-insertions, according to a later analysis.

The CDR3 is 13 residues long. Germline values: CDR1 SGHTA, CDR2 FQGNSA. V was shortened by 3 bases and J by 4 bases, with 7 bases between the two germline ends. This chain links TRBV7-2 with TRBJ1-3; no reliable D call. Sequencing used PBMCs. The receptor was derived from a male donor in good health and CMV-seropositive. CDR3 in DNA: TGTGCCAGCAGCTTGGGCGGGGGAAACACCATATATTTT. This sequence encodes CASSLGGGNTIYF.